The clone carrying this T cell receptor (beta chain) was seen a single time. V lost 5 bases and J 2 bases, leaving 9 bases between the germline ends. The V gene's germline CDR1 is SGHAT and CDR2 FQDESV (reference sequence). The CDR3 runs 14 residues. The sample comes from a study of control samples from healthy donors and cancer patients. The protocol was immunoSEQ multiplex PCR, while the TCRdb copy is restricted to in-frame clones and leaves out a portion. Seen here are around 170,000 clones, roughly 89% observed once, and the top ten hold over 1.1%. The receptor comes from a woman in her 50s in good health. The genes are TRBV11-1 and TRBJ2-2, with D unresolved. The sequenced sample was blood. The chain's CDR3 is CASSLDPNTGELFF. DNA of the CDR3: TGTGCCAGCAGCCTGGACCCAAACACCGGGGAGCTGTTTTTT.